What follows are 16 T cell receptor beta chains derived from one specimen sequenced in a study of cytotoxic CD8 clonotypes in ibrutinib-treated CLL (dated by TCRdb to the early 2020s). Libraries were constructed by the immunoSEQ multiplex PCR assay. The table was pulled from immuneACCESS by TCRdb, which kept in-frame rearrangements only. Such tables lose some clones; where checked, under half of the loss comes from unresolved V genes, and the rest has no known cause. This sample gives approximately 140,000 clones in total; 60% to 80% of them show up just once. Approximately 28% of the sample belongs to the ten largest clones. The sample's time point label, in plain terms: 12 months on ibrutinib. The sequenced sample was PBMCs, obtained after 12 months of ibrutinib treatment. Receptor source: a human donor with chronic lymphocytic leukemia.

The chain has TRBV2 and TRBJ2-3; D remains ambiguous. V shed 8 bases and J shed 6 bases, with 15 bases lying between them. The CDR3 is made up of 13 amino acids. Looked up from germline, CDR1 is SNHLY and CDR2 is FYNNEI. The CDR3 DNA reads TGTGCCAGCGTAGCCCTCATAGGCGATACGCAGTATTTT. Its translation: CASVALIGDTQYF.

The chain joins TRBV21-1 to TRBJ2-1; the table's D gene call, TRBD1, was not cross checked with the DNA. TRBV21-1 constitutes a pseudogene. This CDR3 spans 13 amino acids. The CDR3 region is CASSASDSNEQFF. The CDR3 coding sequence is TGTGCCAGCAGCGCTTCGGACAGCAATGAGCAGTTCTTC.

This chain connects TRBV6-1 to TRBJ2-7, with D unresolved. The CDR3 runs to 13 residues. Germline V gene data show CDR1 as MNHNS and CDR2 as SASEGT. Trimming shortened V by 1 base and J by 5 bases, and 9 bases separated the two germline ends. CDR3 region: CASSEGSVHEQYF. In DNA form, the CDR3 reads TGTGCCAGCAGTGAAGGGTCGGTCCACGAGCAGTACTTC.

The chain is built from TRBV9 and TRBJ2-1; D unresolved. Trimming left V 0 bases short and J 4 bases short, with 5 bases between. CDR1 SGDLS and CDR2 YYNGEE come from the germline V gene. The CDR3 spans 13 residues. The CDR3 sequence is CASSVETYNEQFF. CDR3 nucleotides: TGTGCCAGCAGCGTAGAGACTTACAATGAGCAGTTCTTC.

J is TRBJ2-7 and V is TRBV11-2, with D unclear. The CDR3 has 15 residues. Germline V gene data show CDR1 as SGHAT and CDR2 as FQNNGV. V lost 1 base, J lost 2 bases, and 12 bases lay in between. The CDR3 here is CASSLGMGSPYEQYF. CDR3 nucleotides: TGTGCCAGCAGCTTAGGAATGGGCAGCCCCTACGAGCAGTACTTC.

CDR3 coding DNA: TGTGCCAGCAGCTTTGCGGGGGGGCCGGGCAATGAGCAGTTCTTC. Translation: CASSFAGGPGNEQFF. This chain uses TRBV11-2 with TRBJ2-1, with TRBD2 matching over 9 bases. The junction had 6 bases not matched to a gene; V was cut back by 3 bases and J by 6 bases. Germline V gene lookup returns CDR1 SGHAT and CDR2 FQNNGV. The CDR3 contains 15 residues.

This clone was counted once. The J gene is TRBJ1-2, the V gene TRBV27, with a tentative D call TRBD1 (5 bases). The V end was cut by 8 bases, the J end by 5 bases, with 18 bases between. From germline, CDR1 is MNHEY and CDR2 SMNVEV (reference sequence). CDR3 length equals 14 residues. The CDR3 region is CASGNPSRVYGYTF. CDR3 sequence (DNA): TGTGCCAGCGGGAACCCTAGCAGGGTGTATGGCTACACCTTC.

This clone was observed a few times. The chain couples TRBV15 to TRBJ2-7; D is perhaps TRBD1 (6 bases). CDR1 and CDR2 from the germline V gene are LNHNV and YYDKDF (reference sequence). V was pared by 0 bases and J by 5 bases, with 26 bases between. The CDR3 totals 19 residues. CDR3 DNA sequence: TGTGCCACCAGCAGAGATGGCCCAGGGGAAGCTAGCTCATTTGACGAGCAGTACTTC. It is translated as CATSRDGPGEASSFDEQYF.

V and J are TRBV11-3 and TRBJ2-7, with D unresolved. CDR3 length: 13 amino acids. In germline, CDR1 is SGHNT, CDR2 YENEEA. The V and J ends lost 0 bases and 4 bases respectively, with 7 bases between them. CDR3 protein: CASSLEAEYEQYF. In DNA, the CDR3 is TGTGCCAGCAGCTTAGAGGCAGAATACGAGCAGTACTTC.

V and J are TRBV11-3 and TRBJ2-7; TRBD1 agrees at 12 bases. Trimming took 5 bases from V and 3 from J; bases not matched to a gene: 5. CDR3 length: 15 residues. Germline V CDR1 and CDR2: SGHNT, YENEEA. This CDR3 is CASSVGTGGGYEQYF. The DNA for the CDR3 is TGTGCCAGCAGCGTCGGGACAGGGGGCGGCTACGAGCAGTACTTC.

This clone was observed once. The V gene is TRBV5-5, the J gene TRBJ2-7; weak D call: TRBD2 (5 bases). The CDR3 runs 13 residues. V dropped 1 base and J dropped 4 bases, with 9 bases sitting between them. Germline lookup yields CDR1 SGHKS and CDR2 YYEKEE (reference sequence). CDR3 amino acids: CASSLQPGYEQYF. For the CDR3, the DNA is TGTGCCAGCAGCTTGCAGCCGGGGTACGAGCAGTACTTC. The full variable domain, in which reference TRBV5-5 and TRBJ2-7 provide the parts outside the CDR3, is DAGVTQSPTHLIKTRGQQVTLRCSPISGHKSVSWYQQVLGQGPQFIFQYYEKEERGRGNFPDRFSARQFPNYSSELNVNALLLGDSALYLCASSLQPGYEQYFGPGTRLTVT.

This sequence joins TRBV28 and TRBJ2-7; D not resolved. CDR1 is MDHEN and CDR2 is SYDVKM in the germline V gene. Between the trimmed V and J ends, which lost 3 bases and 7 bases, there was a span of 13 bases. The CDR3 spans 13 residues. CDR3 coding DNA: TGTGCCAGCAGTTTGAGTGATCTGCGGGAGCAGTACTTC. Translation gives CASSLSDLREQYF.

This chain joins TRBV7-3 and TRBJ2-3, with 8 bases identical to TRBD2. V gave up 5 bases and J gave up 6 bases; unmatched junction bases: 13. This CDR3 is 16 amino acids long. Germline-derived CDR1 and CDR2 are SGHTA and FQGTGA. CDR3 amino acids: CASSPFASGSTDTQYF. The CDR3 DNA reads as TGTGCCAGCAGCCCCTTTGCCAGCGGGAGTACGGATACGCAGTATTTT.

The chain joins TRBV6-5 to TRBJ2-7; D is undetermined. V was trimmed by 5 bases and J by 10 bases, leaving 6 bases between them. CDR3 length: 9 residues. Looked up from germline, CDR1 is MNHEY and CDR2 is SVGAGI. The CDR3 DNA follows: TGTGCCAGCAGTGAAAAACAGTACTTC. Translating gives CASSEKQYF.

The V gene is TRBV4-3, the J gene TRBJ1-2, with unresolved D. Germline V CDR1 and CDR2: LGHNA, YSLEER. The CDR3 has 14 amino acids. V dropped 1 base and J dropped 7 bases, with 13 bases sitting between them. CDR3 DNA sequence: TGCGCCAGCAGCCAAGTCTCACATTTTTCTGGCTACACCTTC. This gives the protein CASSQVSHFSGYTF.

The chain is built from TRBV27 and TRBJ2-7; D assignment may be TRBD1 or TRBD2 (5 bases each). The V end was cut by 1 base, the J end by 5 bases, with 9 bases between. The CDR3 is 13 residues long. Germline assignment: CDR1 MNHEY and CDR2 SMNVEV (reference sequence). CDR3 in DNA: TGTGCCAGCAGTTTATACGAGGGACACGAGCAGTACTTC. Residues: CASSLYEGHEQYF.